This T cell receptor (beta chain) was recorded in a study of OX40 agonist ivuxolimab in advanced cancers. The V and J ends lost 0 bases and 7 bases respectively, with 6 bases between them. The CDR3 spans 12 residues. Germline V lookup: CDR1 MRHNA, CDR2 SNTAGT. The data were produced by immunoSEQ multiplex PCR, yet TCRdb's version contains in-frame clones alone and is incomplete. The data show about 100,000 clones, around 89% seen once. General study findings and limits: Expanded clones were, on average, more numerous among CD8+ T cells than CD4+. Among the nonresponders, some also had low normalized T-cell clonal expansion.

Comments on this clone: Antigen unknown.

This clonotype originated in an adult with an advanced solid tumor such as melanoma, head and neck, liver or kidney cancer. The source material was CD4+ or CD8+ T cells sorted from blood, sampled in a trial of the OX40 agonist ivuxolimab. The chain couples TRBV6-4 to TRBJ1-2; D might be TRBD1 (5 bases). CDR3 amino acids: CASSDSQGGYTF. The CDR3 DNA reads as TGTGCCAGCAGTGACTCTCAGGGTGGCTACACCTTC.